A selection of T cell receptor beta chains follows, all from one sample in a study of Tregs in tolerant kidney transplant recipients. Here immunoSEQ multiplex PCR was the method, and the copy in TCRdb shows in-frame clones only, minus some. The table has 75,000 to 100,000 clones, more than 80% seen once. The sequenced material came from CD8+ T cells from blood. These receptors all stem from a human donor in good health. The CDR3 runs from the conserved cysteine through the conserved F or W. D genes are given only for firm matches. Rows give clone size only sometimes, using once, few, many, or a class for an expanded clone.

J gene,V gene,D gene,clone size,CDR3 protein,CDR3 DNA
TRBJ2-7,TRBV19,.,.,CASSVGGPNEQYF,TGTGCCAGTTCCGTTGGAGGGCCGAACGAGCAGTACTTC
TRBJ2-1,TRBV29-1,.,once,CSADGDHYNEQFF,TGCAGCGCGGACGGGGACCACTACAATGAGCAGTTCTTC
TRBJ2-3,TRBV11-2,.,.,CASSLVGDTQYF,TGTGCCAGCAGCTTAGTCGGCGATACGCAGTATTTT
TRBJ2-1,TRBV11-3,.,.,CASSRNPSYNEQFF,TGTGCCAGCAGTAGAAACCCCTCCTACAATGAGCAGTTCTTC
TRBJ2-1,TRBV10-3,.,.,CAISEWAEGPYNEQFF,TGTGCCATCAGTGAGTGGGCAGAGGGGCCCTACAATGAGCAGTTCTTC
TRBJ2-1,TRBV27,TRBD2,once,CASGDSGNSYNEQFF,TGTGCCAGCGGGGATAGCGGGAACTCCTACAATGAGCAGTTCTTC
TRBJ1-1,TRBV11-2,.,.,CASSLGDEASF,TGTGCCAGCTCCCTTGGGGACGAAGCTTCCTTT
TRBJ2-7,TRBV27,TRBD1,.,CASRTGGTYEQYF,TGTGCCAGCAGGACAGGGGGAACCTACGAGCAGTACTTC
TRBJ2-1,TRBV10-3,.,.,CAISINRDPYNEQFF,TGTGCCATCAGTATCAACAGGGATCCCTACAATGAGCAGTTCTTC
TRBJ2-2,TRBV5-6,.,once,CASSLEGGTANTGELFF,TGTGCCAGCAGCTTGGAAGGCGGGACCGCGAACACCGGGGAGCTGTTTTTT
TRBJ2-3,TRBV19,TRBD1,.,CASSPSDREIGRAQYF,TGTGCCAGTAGTCCCTCGGACAGGGAGATCGGACGGGCGCAGTATTTT
TRBJ2-7,TRBV5-1,TRBD1,.,CASSLGLQGRLDEQYF,TGCGCCAGCAGCTTGGGCCTACAGGGGCGGTTGGACGAGCAGTACTTC
TRBJ2-2,TRBV10-3,TRBD2,.,CATGAAGVYTGELFF,TGTGCCACTGGGGCAGCGGGAGTGTACACCGGGGAGCTGTTTTTT
TRBJ2-1,TRBV7-8,.,.,CASRENNEQFF,TGTGCCAGCAGGGAAAATAATGAGCAGTTCTTC
TRBJ1-4,TRBV9,.,.,CASSVGQGNEKLFF,TGTGCCAGCAGCGTTGGGCAGGGTAACGAAAAACTGTTTTTT
TRBJ1-1,TRBV11-1,TRBD1,.,CASSFQGADAFF,TGTGCCAGCAGCTTTCAGGGGGCTGACGCTTTCTTT
TRBJ2-7,TRBV27,TRBD1,.,CASSPGQGTYEQYF,TGTGCCAGCAGCCCCGGACAGGGAACGTACGAGCAGTACTTC
TRBJ1-1,TRBV6-4,.,.,CASSDRPSTEAFF,TGTGCCAGCAGTGACCGGCCGAGCACTGAAGCTTTCTTT
TRBJ2-1,TRBV27,.,.,CASSLRGAYNEQFF,TGTGCCAGCAGTTTAAGAGGGGCCTACAATGAGCAGTTCTTC
TRBJ1-4,TRBV4-1,.,.,CASSPTKAAVNEKLFF,TGCGCCAGCAGCCCCACGAAGGCGGCCGTTAATGAAAAACTGTTTTTT
TRBJ2-5,TRBV7-9,.,.,CASSPSPTGSQETQYF,TGTGCCAGCAGCCCTAGCCCAACAGGGTCCCAAGAGACCCAGTACTTC
TRBJ2-1,TRBV5-1,TRBD2,once,CASSPGLAGGPYNEQFF,TGCGCCAGCAGCCCCGGACTAGCGGGAGGGCCTTACAATGAGCAGTTCTTC
TRBJ1-1,TRBV11-2,.,.,CASSLDGNTEAFF,TGTGCCAGCAGCTTAGATGGGAACACTGAAGCTTTCTTT
TRBJ2-2,TRBV6-1,.,.,CASSRIGELFF,TGTGCCAGCAGTAGAATCGGGGAGCTGTTTTTT
TRBJ2-7,TRBV10-2,.,.,CASSEPDSSYEQYF,TGCGCCAGCAGTGAGCCTGACAGCAGCTACGAGCAGTACTTC
TRBJ2-3,TRBV29-1,TRBD2,.,CSVEGLRIGGRAQDTQYF,TGCAGCGTTGAAGGACTGCGTATTGGGGGGAGGGCCCAAGATACGCAGTATTTT
TRBJ2-3,TRBV6-4,.,once,CASSDGGASDTQYF,TGTGCCAGCAGTGACGGGGGGGCTTCAGATACGCAGTATTTT
TRBJ2-5,TRBV5-1,TRBD2,.,CASSLRTSGETQYF,TGCGCCAGCAGCTTACGGACTAGCGGAGAGACCCAGTACTTC
TRBJ2-5,TRBV2,TRBD2,.,CASSEGGTRIPTETQYF,TGTGCCAGCAGTGAAGGTGGGACTAGGATCCCCACGGAGACCCAGTACTTC
TRBJ2-7,TRBV7-8,TRBD1,.,CASSPIRDRGLYEQYF,TGTGCCAGCAGCCCGATCCGGGACAGGGGGTTGTACGAGCAGTACTTC
TRBJ1-2,TRBV11-2,.,once,CASSEGDYGYTF,TGTGCCAGCAGCGAGGGGGACTATGGCTACACCTTC
TRBJ2-3,TRBV13,TRBD2,.,CASSSDTSGGAVGQYF,TGTGCCAGCAGCTCCGATACAAGCGGGGGGGCGGTTGGGCAGTATTTT
TRBJ2-5,TRBV14,.,.,CASSQRSQGEIQETQYF,TGTGCCAGCAGCCAAAGGTCCCAAGGGGAAATCCAAGAGACCCAGTACTTC
TRBJ1-1,TRBV27,TRBD1,.,CASSLWTGGTEAFF,TGTGCCAGCAGTTTATGGACAGGGGGGACTGAAGCTTTCTTT
TRBJ1-2,TRBV7-9,TRBD1,once,CASSSDRANYGYTF,TGTGCCAGCAGTTCGGACAGGGCGAACTATGGCTACACCTTC
TRBJ2-7,TRBV2,.,.,CASSLYPYEQYF,TGTGCCAGCAGTCTCTATCCCTACGAGCAGTACTTC
TRBJ2-7,TRBV27,TRBD2,.,CASSSMSGGANYEQYF,TGTGCCAGCAGTTCCATGAGCGGGGGGGCCAACTACGAGCAGTACTTC
TRBJ1-4,TRBV6-6,.,.,CASSYSNREKLFF,TGTGCCAGCAGTTACTCGAACCGTGAAAAACTGTTTTTT
TRBJ2-4,TRBV5-4,.,.,CASSLQGAQNIQYF,TGTGCCAGCAGCTTACAGGGTGCCCAAAACATTCAGTACTTC
TRBJ2-6,TRBV10-3,TRBD1,once,CAIRRTGEISGANVLTF,TGTGCCATCAGGAGGACAGGGGAAATCTCTGGGGCCAACGTCCTGACTTTC
TRBJ2-7,TRBV15,.,.,CATSRLLDPPYEQYF,TGTGCCACCAGCAGATTGCTAGATCCCCCCTACGAGCAGTACTTC
TRBJ2-4,TRBV19,.,.,CATGPPLAKNIQYF,TGTGCCACGGGACCACCCTTAGCCAAAAACATTCAGTACTTC
TRBJ2-3,TRBV18,TRBD2,once,CASSPSPGLPSTDTQYF,TGTGCCAGCTCACCTTCCCCGGGACTACCTAGCACAGATACGCAGTATTTT
TRBJ2-7,TRBV5-8,.,.,CASSWGTYTGSYEQYF,TGTGCCAGCAGCTGGGGGACTTATACGGGCTCCTACGAGCAGTACTTC
TRBJ2-3,TRBV27,.,.,CASSLGASWTSDTQYF,TGTGCCAGCAGTTTAGGGGCTTCATGGACTTCAGATACGCAGTATTTT
TRBJ2-3,TRBV21-1,.,once,CASSKGGGIAGGGDTQYF,TGTGCCAGCAGCAAAGGAGGTGGGATAGCGGGTGGGGGGGATACGCAGTATTTT
TRBJ1-5,TRBV5-6,TRBD1,.,CASSLGQGAAYSNQPQHF,TGTGCCAGCAGCTTAGGACAGGGCGCGGCGTATAGCAATCAGCCCCAGCATTTT
TRBJ2-2,TRBV4-1,TRBD2,.,CASSQDPGGTGELFF,TGCGCCAGCAGCCAAGACCCGGGGGGCACCGGGGAGCTGTTTTTT
TRBJ2-1,TRBV9,.,.,CASSAQSRYNEQFF,TGTGCCAGCAGCGCCCAGTCGAGATACAATGAGCAGTTCTTC
TRBJ2-7,TRBV6-1,.,.,CASSEWGDEQYF,TGTGCCAGCAGTGAATGGGGGGACGAGCAGTACTTC
TRBJ2-3,TRBV5-4,TRBD1,once,CASKGQITDTQYF,TGTGCCAGCAAGGGACAGATCACAGATACGCAGTATTTT
TRBJ1-1,TRBV6-5,.,.,CASSYSLMNTEAFF,TGTGCCAGCAGTTACAGTTTAATGAACACTGAAGCTTTCTTT
TRBJ2-3,TRBV27,TRBD1,.,CASSPGTGGYLDTQYF,TGTGCCAGCAGCCCTGGGACAGGGGGCTACTTAGATACGCAGTATTTT
TRBJ2-2,TRBV23-1,.,.,CASSPRGDSVFANTGELFF,TGCGCCAGCAGTCCCCGCGGGGACAGTGTTTTCGCGAACACCGGGGAGCTGTTTTTT
TRBJ2-7,TRBV29-1,TRBD1,.,CSVRTGKTYEQYF,TGCAGCGTCCGGACAGGGAAAACCTACGAGCAGTACTTC
TRBJ2-7,TRBV18,TRBD2,.,CASSPRGGSEQYF,TGTGCCAGCTCCCCGCGGGGGGGAAGCGAGCAGTACTTC
TRBJ2-7,TRBV11-2,.,.,CASSLDHYEQYF,TGTGCCAGCAGCTTAGATCATTACGAGCAGTACTTC
TRBJ1-5,TRBV11-2,.,.,CASSFSGEGNQPQHF,TGTGCCAGCAGCTTCAGTGGTGAGGGCAATCAGCCCCAGCATTTT